These 9 T cell receptor beta chains were sequenced from one sample in a study of neurological immune-mediated disorders. TCRdb reprocessed the 5' RACE reads via MiXCR and lists one record per CDR3 protein. The sample comprises 65,000 to 90,000 distinct CDR3 sequences, about 3% of which are singletons, and 5.2% rests with the top ten. Sequencing was performed on PBMCs. The source of these receptors is a woman aged 50 to 60 with multiple sclerosis.

This clonotype was seen at least ten times. The chain uses TRBV20-1 and TRBJ1-1, with D possibly matching TRBD1 (5 bases). V was pared by 0 bases and J by 3 bases, with 11 bases between. Germline V CDR1 and CDR2: DFQATT, SNEGSKA (reference sequence). The CDR3 sequence is 14 residues long. The CDR3 protein is CSARDLRGYTEAFF. The CDR3 coding sequence is TGCAGTGCTAGAGATCTTAGGGGTTACACTGAAGCTTTCTTT.

Many counts were recorded for this clonotype. The chain uses TRBV7-2 and TRBJ2-1, with 11 nucleotides matching TRBD2. The J segment lost 8 bases and the V segment lost 0 bases, leaving 9 bases of the junction unmatched. The CDR3 sequence is 17 residues long. Germline CDR1 is SGHTA and CDR2 is FQGNSA. The DNA of the CDR3 is TGTGCCAGCAGCTTAGCCTTCCGTAGCGGGAGGGCCGATGAGCAGTTCTTC. It encodes CASSLAFRSGRADEQFF.

This clonotype came up many times. The rearrangement links TRBV7-2 to TRBJ2-3; no clear D gene. Germline values: CDR1 SGHTA, CDR2 FQGNSA. The CDR3 contains 15 residues. Between the trimmed V and J ends, which lost 2 bases and 6 bases, there was a span of 15 bases. The CDR3 reads CASSLNLLPVDTQYF. The CDR3, as DNA: TGTGCCAGCAGCTTAAATCTCCTCCCGGTGGATACGCAGTATTTT.

This clonotype was detected ten times or more. V and J are TRBV5-1 and TRBJ2-7; 8 nucleotides agree with TRBD2. The CDR3 is 15 residues long. Germline V lookup: CDR1 SGHRS, CDR2 YFSETQ. J lost 3 bases, V lost 0 bases, and 5 bases had no gene match. The CDR3 coding sequence is TGCGCCAGCAGCTTGGTTGTAGCGGGGAACTACGAGCAGTACTTC. It yields the protein CASSLVVAGNYEQYF.

This clonotype was counted at least ten times. The CDR3 bases are TGCGCCAGCAGCTTGGGGCTATCGGCTGAAGCTTTCTTT. This codes for CASSLGLSAEAFF. J is TRBJ1-1 and V is TRBV5-1; D not resolved. V dropped 0 bases and J dropped 6 bases, with 9 bases sitting between them. Germline V CDR1 and CDR2: SGHRS, YFSETQ. This CDR3 comprises 13 residues. The complete variable domain, with remaining parts taken from reference TRBV5-1 and TRBJ1-1, reads KAGVTQTPRYLIKTRGQQVTLSCSPISGHRSVSWYQQTPGQGLQFLFEYFSETQRNKGNFPGRFSGRQFSNSRSEMNVSTLELGDSALYLCASSLGLSAEAFFGQGTRLTVV.

This clonotype was picked up many times. The genes are TRBV5-1 and TRBJ1-4, with TRBD1 matching over 7 bases. The V gene end was trimmed by 3 bases and the J gene end by 4 bases; junction bases not matched to a gene: 9. This CDR3 contains 16 residues. Germline values: CDR1 SGHRS, CDR2 YFSETQ. This chain's CDR3 is CASSSGGQRVNEKLFF. The CDR3 DNA reads TGCGCCAGCAGCTCGGGGGGACAGAGAGTTAATGAAAAACTGTTTTTT.

This chain uses TRBV20-1 with TRBJ1-1, with D maybe TRBD1 (6 bases). Germline V CDR1 and CDR2: DFQATT, SNEGSKA (reference sequence). The CDR3 sequence is 16 residues long. V lost 5 bases, J lost 1 base, and 20 bases lay in between. The CDR3 sequence: CSAPYRSDRRNTEAFF. The CDR3 DNA reads as TGCAGTGCTCCCTACCGCAGTGACAGGAGGAACACTGAAGCTTTCTTT.

This clonotype was recorded at least ten times. The chain is built from TRBV5-1 and TRBJ2-1; 8 positions match TRBD1. The CDR3 length is 14 residues. Germline V lookup: CDR1 SGHRS, CDR2 YFSETQ. With 1 base clipped from V and 5 bases from J, the junction kept 2 bases outside the gene matches. The CDR3, as DNA: TGCGCCAGCAGCTTGCAGGGGGCGGACAATGAGCAGTTCTTC. Its translation is CASSLQGADNEQFF.

The table lists this clonotype with many counts. The DNA for the CDR3 is TGTGCCAGCAGTTACTCGAAAGGTAGCGGGAGAGATGGGGACGGTGAGCAGTTCTTC. It encodes CASSYSKGSGRDGDGEQFF. The V gene is TRBV6-6, the J gene TRBJ2-1, with 9 bases that match TRBD2. Trimming cost V 0 bases and J 9 bases; bases outside gene matches: 18. CDR3 length: 19 residues. CDR1 is MNHNY and CDR2 is SVGAGI in the germline V gene (reference sequence).